Below, 28 T cell receptor beta chains from the same sample are listed, as sequenced in a study of post-analysis software for immune sequencing data. Unique-molecular-identifier-tagged TCR beta cDNA libraries were used. TCRdb re-called the PCR reads through MiXCR, storing one row per CDR3 protein. The table lists more than 350,000 distinct CDR3 sequences, 35% to 45% of them singletons. Study-level points and caveats: When patients were compared with controls, a handful of TRBV segments were more frequent, TRBV5-6, TRBV5-1 and TRBV20-1 among them.

Their target antigens are unknown. The sequenced material came from blood. The receptors stem from a girl aged 2-10 years with multiple sclerosis.

This chain connects TRBV20-1 to TRBJ2-1; 9 bases map to TRBD2. Germline CDR1 and CDR2: DFQATT and SNEGSKA (reference sequence). The CDR3 is 13 amino acids. The V segment lost 6 bases and the J segment 7 bases; nucleotides outside the gene matches: 7. Here the CDR3 DNA reads TGCAGTGCCGCGGGGGGGCCGTCGAATGAGCAGTTCTTC. This gives the protein CSAAGGPSNEQFF.

CDR3 loop: CASSLTGQEFQPQHF. In DNA form, the CDR3 reads TGCGCCAGCAGCTTGACAGGGCAGGAGTTTCAGCCCCAGCATTTT. V is TRBV5-1 and J is TRBJ1-5, with a tentative D call TRBD1 (6 bases). The CDR3 covers 15 residues. Germline CDR1 and CDR2: SGHRS and YFSETQ. V shed 1 base and J shed 6 bases, with 14 bases lying between them.

This clonotype occurred a few times. V usage is TRBV28 and J usage is TRBJ1-6; D gene uncertain. Germline-derived CDR1 and CDR2 are MDHEN and SYDVKM. Trimming took off 4 bases at V and 7 bases at J, with 5 bases between the two ends. This CDR3 has 12 residues. The CDR3 sequence is CASSYGNSPLHF. CDR3 coding DNA: TGTGCCAGCAGTTATGGGAATTCACCCCTCCACTTT.

The chain employs TRBV7-9 and TRBJ1-4, with a tentative D call TRBD1 (6 bases). Germline CDR1 and CDR2: SEHNR and FQNEAQ (reference sequence). There are 15 residues in the CDR3. V lost 4 bases, J lost 4 bases, and 13 bases lay in between. The CDR3 DNA sequence: TGTGCCAGCAGCTCGCGAGGACAGAGTAATGAAAAACTGTTTTTT. Residues: CASSSRGQSNEKLFF.

The chain has TRBV4-1 and TRBJ1-1; 9 nucleotides align to TRBD1. CDR3 size: 15 residues. Germline assignment: CDR1 MGHRA and CDR2 YSYEKL. V shed 3 bases and J 3 bases; nucleotides not matched to a gene: 5. As DNA, the CDR3 is TGCGCCAGCAGCCACTCGGACAGGGGTTACACTGAAGCTTTCTTT. Translation gives CASSHSDRGYTEAFF.

For this clonotype: The junction departs from the called germline gene at one end, perhaps through a read error. This chain joins TRBV7-9 and TRBJ2-5, with a weak D call TRBD1 (6 bases). CDR3 size: 16 residues. Per germline, CDR1 SEHNR and CDR2 FQNEAQ (reference sequence). The chain's CDR3 is CASSFGGTGMGETQYF. CDR3 in DNA: TGTGCTAGCAGCTTTGGGGGAACAGGGATGGGTGAGACCCAGTACTTC.

The chain has TRBV4-2 and TRBJ2-2, with D perhaps being TRBD1 or TRBD2 (7 bases each). V was cut by 8 bases and J by 0 bases, with 13 bases left in between. This CDR3 is built from 15 residues. The germline V gene has CDR1 LGHNA and CDR2 YNFKEQ. CDR3 sequence reads: CASSAGGANTGELFF. As DNA, the CDR3 is TGTGCCAGCTCCGCAGGGGGGGCGAACACCGGGGAGCTGTTTTTT.

The rearrangement joins TRBV20-1 to TRBJ2-7; the match to TRBD2 covers 11 bases. This CDR3 is 14 amino acids long. Germline values: CDR1 DFQATT, CDR2 SNEGSKA (reference sequence). The trim removed 5 bases at V and 2 bases at J, leaving 5 bases unmatched. CDR3 in DNA: TGCAGTGCTGAAGGGACTAGCGGAACCTACGAGCAGTACTTC. It encodes CSAEGTSGTYEQYF.

The rearrangement uses TRBV12-3 or TRBV12-4 and TRBJ2-5; weak D call: TRBD2 (5 bases). CDR3 length equals 13 residues. The germline V and J ends were trimmed by 4 bases and 11 bases, with 17 bases remaining between them. The CDR3, as DNA: TGTGCCAGCAGTTCCTCGCGGAGGAATGAGCAGTACTTC. Amino acids: CASSSSRRNEQYF.

This chain connects TRBV7-9 to TRBJ2-3; the D is unclear. The CDR3 is made up of 15 amino acids. Trimming took 4 bases from V and 2 from J, leaving 13 bases between them. Germline CDR1 reads SEHNR; CDR2 reads FQNEAQ (reference sequence). CDR3 DNA sequence: TGTGCCAGCAGCTCCCGTGCTGTTTCCACAGATACGCAGTATTTT. Translating gives CASSSRAVSTDTQYF.

V gene TRBV25-1 combines with J gene TRBJ2-7, with D uncertain. Trimming took off 5 bases at V and 7 bases at J, with 18 bases between the two ends. Looked up from germline, CDR1 is MGHDK and CDR2 is SYGVNS. The CDR3 spans 14 residues. The CDR3 region is CASSQYDRAPEQYF. As DNA, the CDR3 is TGTGCCAGCAGTCAGTACGACCGGGCCCCGGAGCAGTACTTC.

This clonotype was recorded many times. The chain links TRBV29-1 to TRBJ2-7; 10 bases map to TRBD1. The CDR3 covers 15 residues. The germline V gene has CDR1 SQVTM and CDR2 ANQGSEA. V was pared by 2 bases and J by 2 bases, with 6 bases of the junction left unmatched. CDR3 DNA: TGCAGCGTTGAAAGGGCCGGGACAGGGGCCTACGAGCAGTACTTC. The encoded protein is CSVERAGTGAYEQYF.

On this clonotype: At one end the junction does not follow the germline gene, possibly because of a read error. The chain joins TRBV4-1 to TRBJ2-7; no definite D call. CDR1 and CDR2 (germline): MGHRA, YSYEKL. The CDR3 is 21 residues long. CDR3 in DNA: TGCGCCAGCAGCCCAACAGATCCTCGGAAGGCTATCGGTACCGAGACGAACGAGCGGTACTTC. This translates into CASSPTDPRKAIGTETNERYF.

This clonotype was counted ten times or more. The chain employs TRBV29-1 and TRBJ2-1; D unresolved. The V gene lost 7 bases and the J gene lost 0 bases, with 10 bases spanning the gap. This CDR3 is built from 13 residues. Germline V gene sequence: CDR1 SQVTM, CDR2 ANQGSEA. CDR3 nucleotide sequence: TGCAGCGGGGGTATAAGCTCCTACAATGAGCAGTTCTTC. This sequence encodes CSGGISSYNEQFF.

The V and J genes are TRBV7-9 and TRBJ1-5, with D hard to call. There are 15 residues in the CDR3. The germline CDR1 and CDR2 sequences are SEHNR and FQNEAQ (reference sequence). Trimming removed 1 base from V and 3 bases from J, with 10 bases in between. The CDR3 spells CASSLGAGSNQPQHF. In DNA form, the CDR3 reads TGTGCCAGCAGCTTAGGTGCAGGATCCAATCAGCCCCAGCATTTT.

This clonotype was observed a handful of times. The chain is built from TRBV3-1 and TRBJ1-2; TRBD1 is a possible D gene (6 bases). The CDR3 consists of 12 residues. Germline CDR1 is LGHDT and CDR2 is YNNKEL (reference sequence). V shed 4 bases and J shed 6 bases, with 9 bases lying between them. The CDR3 nucleotides read TGTGCCAGCAGCCTAGGGACACATGGCTACACCTTC. Its translation: CASSLGTHGYTF.

This clonotype was seen only a few times. CDR3 protein: CASRSYEQFF. The DNA for the CDR3 is TGTGCCAGCCGCTCCTATGAGCAGTTCTTC. The chain couples TRBV2 to TRBJ2-1; D is ambiguous. The CDR3 is 10 amino acids. Germline values: CDR1 SNHLY, CDR2 FYNNEI. The V gene lost 8 bases and the J gene lost 8 bases, with 7 bases spanning the gap.

J is TRBJ1-5 and V is TRBV12-3 or TRBV12-4, with D possibly being TRBD1 (5 bases). The V and J ends lost 4 bases and 5 bases respectively, with 9 bases between them. This CDR3 has 13 amino acids. The chain's CDR3 is CASSWGTDQPQHF. The CDR3 coding sequence is TGTGCCAGCAGTTGGGGGACCGATCAGCCCCAGCATTTT.

The sample holds a few counts of this clonotype. The CDR3 sequence is CASSTQGGLYGYTF. CDR3 in DNA: TGTGCCAGCAGCACCCAGGGAGGCCTCTATGGCTACACCTTC. The chain uses TRBV12-3 or TRBV12-4 and TRBJ1-2, with a possible D match to TRBD1 (5 bases). Trimming pared 6 bases from V and 4 bases from J, leaving 15 bases between. There are 14 residues in the CDR3.

This clonotype was detected a few times. This chain connects TRBV29-1 to TRBJ2-5; 8 nucleotides agree with TRBD1. Germline CDR1 reads SQVTM; CDR2 reads ANQGSEA. This CDR3 region has 15 residues. Trimming took 4 bases from V and 1 from J; bases not matched to a gene: 8. The CDR3 DNA sequence: TGCAGCGTTGGGGGAAGAGGGACAGGCCAAGAGACCCAGTACTTC. This codes for CSVGGRGTGQETQYF.

This chain links TRBV4-1 with TRBJ2-1; TRBD1 might be the D (6 bases). This CDR3 has 15 amino acids. Trimming removed 7 bases from V and 0 bases from J, with 13 bases in between. Germline loops: CDR1 MGHRA, CDR2 YSYEKL. As DNA, the CDR3 is TGCGCCAGCACCTCGACAGGTAGCTCCTACAATGAGCAGTTCTTC. Encoded protein: CASTSTGSSYNEQFF.

The rearrangement links TRBV3-1 to TRBJ2-3; TRBD2 matches at 10 bases. Losses at the gene ends were 7 bases for V and 0 bases for J; bases not matched to a gene: 4. The germline CDR1 and CDR2 sequences are LGHDT and YNNKEL (reference sequence). This CDR3 region has 15 residues. CDR3 DNA: TGTGCCAGCACTCCGACTAGCGGGAGCACAGATACGCAGTATTTT. This gives the protein CASTPTSGSTDTQYF.

The genes are TRBV11-2 and TRBJ2-7; tentative D call: TRBD2 (5 bases). The germline V gene encodes CDR1 SGHAT and CDR2 FQNNGV. The CDR3 consists of 13 residues. The V gene lost 5 bases and the J gene lost 1 base, with 9 bases spanning the gap. The CDR3 DNA reads as TGTGCCAGCAGCACCGGACTTTCCTACGAGCAGTACTTC. It yields the protein CASSTGLSYEQYF. Complete variable domain (other parts from reference TRBV11-2 and TRBJ2-7): EAGVAQSPRYKIIEKRQSVAFWCNPISGHATLYWYQQILGQGPKLLIQFQNNGVVDDSQLPKDRFSAERLKGVDSTLKIQPAKLEDSAVYLCASSTGLSYEQYFGPGTRLTVT.

V is TRBV5-1 and J is TRBJ2-1; tentative D call: TRBD1 (6 bases). The V gene lost 4 bases and the J gene lost 2 bases, with 13 bases spanning the gap. This CDR3 region has 15 residues. Germline lookup yields CDR1 SGHRS and CDR2 YFSETQ. In DNA, the CDR3 is TGCGCCAGCAGCGCGACAGGCGCCACCTACAATGAGCAGTTCTTC. This sequence encodes CASSATGATYNEQFF.

CDR3 coding DNA: TGTGCCAGCAGTCGACCCGGGACAGGGGGCGTGATGGATGGCTACACCTTC. Residues: CASSRPGTGGVMDGYTF. The chain joins TRBV28 to TRBJ1-2; 12 bases are a match to TRBD1. V shed 5 bases and J 6 bases; nucleotides not matched to a gene: 13. CDR3 size: 17 residues. Germline CDR1 reads MDHEN; CDR2 reads SYDVKM.

The chain couples TRBV19 to TRBJ2-1; D might be TRBD2 (6 bases). The germline V gene has CDR1 LNHDA and CDR2 SQIVND (reference sequence). The V and J ends lost 7 bases and 7 bases respectively, with 14 bases between them. This CDR3 spans 13 amino acids. CDR3 DNA: TGTGCCAGTAAGGTAGCGGCGGGGAATGAGCAGTTCTTC. Its translation: CASKVAAGNEQFF. The variable domain in full, with the rest retrieved from reference TRBV19 and TRBJ2-1, is DGGITQSPKYLFRKEGQNVTLSCEQNLNHDAMYWYRQDPGQGLRLIYYSQIVNDFQKGDIAEGYSVSREKKESFPLTVTSAQKNPTAFYLCASKVAAGNEQFFGPGTRLTVL.

This clonotype was seen a few times. The gene calls are TRBV12-3 or TRBV12-4 and TRBJ2-5; D possibly corresponds to TRBD1 (6 bases). The CDR3 contains 14 residues. Deletions cut 3 bases from V and 3 bases from J, with 11 bases between. The CDR3: CASSFQGLKETQYF. CDR3 nucleotides: TGTGCCAGCAGTTTCCAGGGGCTGAAAGAGACCCAGTACTTC.

The chain couples TRBV7-3 to TRBJ2-5; D is ambiguous. This CDR3 has 13 residues. The ends were cut back, 8 bases at V and 4 bases at J, with 14 bases in the middle. Germline CDR1 reads SGHTA; CDR2 reads FQGTGA. CDR3 protein: CASGRAHGETQYF. The CDR3 bases are TGTGCCAGCGGCCGGGCACACGGAGAGACCCAGTACTTC.